The clone carrying this TCR beta chain appeared a few times. Its antigen is unidentified. The data derive from a study of T cell repertoires in cytomegalovirus infection. In the study overall: Matching HLA type, along with CMV infection, was indicated by public TCR beta signatures. The study's findings and limits: Accumulated public TCR beta family frequency recognized individuals carrying CMV together with the relevant HLA.

TCRdb passed the reads through MiXCR, listing each CDR3 protein once. The sample has 250,000 or so distinct CDR3 sequences, about 15% seen once. The CDR3 sequence is 16 residues long. The V and J ends lost 2 bases and 5 bases, in that order; junction bases with no gene match: 7. The sequenced sample was CD8+ T cells from PBMCs. The chain carries TRBV12-3 or TRBV12-4 and TRBJ1-5; 9 bases align to TRBD1. This TCR was sampled from a human donor in good health (CMV status not recorded). Some clones in this sample may be carry-over from other donors' samples. CDR3 nucleotides: TGTGCCAGCAGTTTAACAGGGGGCCTAGGGGATCAGCCCCAGCATTTT. Protein sequence: CASSLTGGLGDQPQHF.